The 25 T cell receptor beta chains listed next were all sequenced from one sample in a study of T cell clonality in common variable immunodeficiency (dated by TCRdb to 2013 to 2016). Libraries came from the immunoSEQ multiplex PCR assay. What TCRdb holds here is the immuneACCESS table cut down to in-frame rearrangements. Part of the clones is not present; checked against another copy, under half of the missing clones reflect an unresolved V gene, and the others are unexplained. This sample shows about 47,000 clones, and none of them turns up only once. The top ten hold 2% to 2.5% of the sample. Sample: peripheral blood mononuclear cells. The origin of the receptors is a person between 18 and 75 years old in good health.

This clone was counted between two and nine times. From the germline J gene comes the end of the CDR3, since the read stops 3 residues before it. The chain links TRBV19 to TRBJ1-5, with 10 nucleotides matching TRBD1. V trimming: 3 bases; J trimming: 6 bases; junction bases outside the gene matches: 11. This CDR3 has 17 residues. The V gene's germline CDR1 is LNHDA and CDR2 SQIVND (reference sequence). Here the CDR3 reads CASSMWTGGGLSQPQHF. The CDR3 DNA, read in part, is TGTGCCAGTAGTATGTGGACAGGGGGAGGGTTGAGTCAGCCC.

This clone was seen ten or more times. The CDR3 extends 3 residues past the end of the read, so its final part is completed from the germline J gene. The rearrangement links TRBV5-1 to TRBJ2-3; D remains unclear. Germline V gene lookup returns CDR1 SGHRS and CDR2 YFSETQ. The CDR3 runs 14 residues. Trimming shortened V by 1 base and J by 2 bases, and 8 bases separated the two germline ends. The CDR3 reads CASSLRVVTDTQYF. CDR3 DNA, as far as it was read: TGCGCCAGCAGCTTGAGGGTCGTCACAGATACG.

In this sample, this clone turned up many times. The read terminates 3 residues before the CDR3 end, so the remaining end is supplied by the germline J gene. V gene TRBV7-8 combines with J gene TRBJ1-5; the match to TRBD1 covers 7 bases. This CDR3 has 14 amino acids. Germline CDR1 and CDR2: SGHVS and FQNEAQ. V was pared by 5 bases and J by 5 bases, with 6 bases of the junction left unmatched. The CDR3 here is CASSRGTDYQPQHF. The CDR3 DNA, read in part, is TGTGCCAGCAGCCGAGGGACAGATTATCAGCCC. Variable domain in full (rest from reference TRBV7-8 and TRBJ1-5): GAGVSQSPRYKVAKRGQDVALRCDPISGHVSLFWYQQALGQGPEFLTYFQNEAQLDKSGLPSDRFFAERPEGSVSTLKIQRTQQEDSAVYLCASSRGTDYQPQHFGDGTRLSIL.

This clone has a count of ten or more. The CDR3 is cut off 3 residues early in the read; its end comes from the germline J gene. The chain is built from TRBV5-4 and TRBJ2-7; perhaps TRBD2 as D (5 bases). Deletions cut 0 bases from V and 6 bases from J, with 13 bases between. Germline loops: CDR1 SGHNT, CDR2 YYREEE (reference sequence). This CDR3 comprises 14 residues. The CDR3 DNA, read in part, is TGTGCCAGCAGCTTGGGTCCTAGCTTTAGCGAG. This encodes CASSLGPSFSE. The full CDR3 sequence reads CASSLGPSFSEQYF.

Note on this clone: The observed sequence ends 3 residues before the CDR3 terminus, with the missing tail filled in from the germline J gene. The chain combines TRBV18 with TRBJ2-7; no definite D call. V gave up 3 bases and J gave up 2 bases, with 8 bases separating them. CDR3 length equals 13 residues. Germline V CDR1 and CDR2: KGHSH, LQKENI. The covered CDR3 bases are TGTGCCAGCTCACCCGGCAGGACCTACGAG. It translates to CASSPGRTYE. The full CDR3 protein reads CASSPGRTYEQYF.

In its sample, this clone was seen many times. The read halts 3 residues ahead of the CDR3 end, with the missing end drawn from the germline J gene. This chain joins TRBV6-2 or TRBV6-3 and TRBJ2-2; 8 positions agree with TRBD1. The CDR3 is made up of 15 amino acids. With 6 bases clipped from V and 3 bases from J, the junction kept 6 bases outside the gene matches. Per germline, CDR1 MNHEY and CDR2 SVGEGT. The sequenced part of the CDR3 DNA is TGTGCCAGCAGGGAGGGACAGGACTACACCGGGGAG. Its protein is CASREGQDYTGE. From start to end, the CDR3 is CASREGQDYTGELFF.

This clone came up many times. The read ends 3 residues early relative to the CDR3; the germline J gene fills the gap. This chain joins TRBV12-3 or TRBV12-4 and TRBJ2-1; D call uncertain. CDR3 length equals 13 residues. V was clipped by 3 bases and J by 9 bases, with 12 bases between them. CDR3 bases read: TGTGCCAGCAGTTTTGGTACAGTCGGTGAG. Residues: CASSFGTVGE. The whole CDR3 protein is CASSFGTVGEQFF.

This clone was counted many times. Read sequence stops 3 residues before the CDR3 end, and the germline J gene provides the missing end. The rearrangement joins TRBV10-3 to TRBJ2-1, with 9 bases matching TRBD2. V was clipped by 5 bases and J by 5 bases; unmatched bases: 7. The CDR3 totals 15 residues. Germline lookup yields CDR1 ENHRY and CDR2 SYGVKD. The part of the CDR3 DNA that was read is TGTGCCATCAGTCACGATAGCGGGGGTCACAATGAG. As protein: CAISHDSGGHNE. The whole CDR3 region reads CAISHDSGGHNEQFF.

Ten or more counts support this clone. The sequence runs out 3 residues before the end of the CDR3; the remainder is reconstructed from the germline J gene. The chain links TRBV2 to TRBJ2-7; D ambiguous. This CDR3 is built from 12 residues. Deletions cut 4 bases from V and 3 bases from J, with 7 bases between. Germline CDR1 SNHLY, CDR2 FYNNEI. The CDR3 is CASSVQNYEQYF. The DNA read from the CDR3 is TGTGCCAGCAGTGTTCAGAACTACGAG.

The sample holds a few counts of this clone. Read sequence stops 3 residues before the CDR3 end, and the germline J gene provides the missing end. The gene calls are TRBV7-8 and TRBJ2-1; 12 bases align to TRBD2. V lost 5 bases, J lost 5 bases, and 7 bases stayed unmatched. Per the germline V gene, CDR1 is SGHVS and CDR2 is FQNEAQ. The CDR3 runs to 16 residues. CDR3 region: CASSNGLAGINNEQFF. The sequenced part of the CDR3 DNA is TGTGCCAGCAGCAATGGACTAGCGGGAATAAACAATGAG.

This clone was observed a handful of times. The read terminates 3 residues before the CDR3 end, so the remaining end is supplied by the germline J gene. This chain connects TRBV20-1 to TRBJ2-7; 14 bases map to TRBD2. The CDR3 is 14 residues long. Per the germline V gene, CDR1 is DFQATT and CDR2 is SNEGSKA (reference sequence). V was clipped by 3 bases and J by 4 bases; unmatched bases: 2. Incomplete CDR3 DNA: TGCAGTGCTAGGGGGACTAGCGGGAGTTACGAG. It yields the protein CSARGTSGSYE. The CDR3, in full, reads CSARGTSGSYEQYF.

This clone was seen repeatedly, ten times or more. The CDR3 end lies 3 residues beyond the end of the read and is filled in from the germline J gene. This chain links TRBV20-1 with TRBJ1-6; unclear D gene. CDR1 and CDR2 (germline): DFQATT, SNEGSKA (reference sequence). V lost 5 bases, J lost 9 bases, and 14 bases lay in between. CDR3 length: 13 amino acids. The CDR3 sequence: CSAASLVTSPLHF. The CDR3 bases that were read are TGCAGTGCTGCTAGCCTTGTGACTTCACCC.

This clone was recorded many times. The read comes to an end 3 residues before the CDR3 does, leaving the germline J gene to fill in the end. The V gene is TRBV5-1, the J gene TRBJ1-5; 9 bases fit TRBD1. The germline CDR1 and CDR2 sequences are SGHRS and YFSETQ. The V and J ends lost 0 bases and 3 bases, in that order; junction bases with no gene match: 4. The CDR3 covers 16 residues. The part of the CDR3 DNA that was read is TGCGCCAGCAGCTTGGCCGGGACAGGGTCCAATCAGCCC. It translates to CASSLAGTGSNQP. The entire CDR3 protein is CASSLAGTGSNQPQHF.

In its sample, this clone was seen a few times. The read ends 3 residues early relative to the CDR3; the germline J gene fills the gap. The chain has TRBV20-1 and TRBJ2-1; 10 bases are a match to TRBD2. Germline V lookup: CDR1 DFQATT, CDR2 SNEGSKA (reference sequence). The CDR3 spans 18 residues. J was trimmed by 3 bases and V by 3 bases; bases with no gene match: 14. The part of the CDR3 DNA that was read is TGCAGTGCTAGGATTGGGCTAGCGGGAGACCGGATCTACAATGAG. Translation gives CSARIGLAGDRIYNE. The full CDR3 is CSARIGLAGDRIYNEQFF.

In its sample, this clone was seen many times. Read coverage stops 3 residues before the CDR3 terminus; the germline J gene supplies the remainder. V gene TRBV5-1 combines with J gene TRBJ2-7, with TRBD2 matching over 16 bases. This CDR3 spans 16 amino acids. Looked up from germline, CDR1 is SGHRS and CDR2 is YFSETQ. V gave up 4 bases and J gave up 5 bases; unmatched junction bases: 6. This CDR3 is CASSLMGLAGGHEQYF. The CDR3 bases that were read are TGCGCCAGCAGCCTGATGGGACTAGCGGGGGGGCACGAG.

Many counts were recorded for this clone. The read ends 3 residues early relative to the CDR3; the germline J gene fills the gap. The J gene is TRBJ1-5, the V gene TRBV19; TRBD1 matches 7 bases. From germline, CDR1 is LNHDA and CDR2 SQIVND (reference sequence). The CDR3 is 15 residues long. J lost 6 bases, V lost 5 bases, and 10 bases had no gene match. CDR3 bases read: TGTGCCAGTAGTGAGATTCAGGGGGAAATTCAGCCC. This encodes CASSEIQGEIQP. From start to end, the CDR3 is CASSEIQGEIQPQHF.

This clone showed up many times. The read ends 3 residues shy of where the CDR3 ends; the end is completed using the germline J gene. The rearrangement joins TRBV13 to TRBJ2-7; a weak D match, TRBD2 (5 bases). The CDR3 has 13 amino acids. Trimming shortened V by 1 base and J by 3 bases, and 7 bases separated the two germline ends. The V gene's germline CDR1 is PRHDT and CDR2 FYEKMQ (reference sequence). The CDR3 bases that were read are TGTGCCAGCAGCTTAGAAGCGGACTACGAG. Translating gives CASSLEADYE. The CDR3 in its entirety is CASSLEADYEQYF.

This clone was detected a few times. Read data end 3 residues before the CDR3 end; the end is taken from the germline J gene. V and J are TRBV19 and TRBJ2-1; 9 nucleotides match TRBD2. J gave up 9 bases and V 9 bases, and 6 bases lay outside the gene matches. The CDR3 is made up of 12 amino acids. The germline CDR1 and CDR2 sequences are LNHDA and SQIVND (reference sequence). CDR3 sequence: CASSTSGGEQFF. The sequenced CDR3 bases are TGTGCCAGCTCGACTAGCGGTGGTGAG. The full variable domain, completed using reference TRBV19 and TRBJ2-1, is DGGITQSPKYLFRKEGQNVTLSCEQNLNHDAMYWYRQDPGQGLRLIYYSQIVNDFQKGDIAEGYSVSREKKESFPLTVTSAQKNPTAFYLCASSTSGGEQFFGPGTRLTVL.

At least ten counts were recorded for this clone. The CDR3 extends 3 residues past the end of the read, so its final part is completed from the germline J gene. The rearrangement joins TRBV10-2 to TRBJ1-2, with TRBD1 as a possible D gene (6 bases). The ends were cut back, 6 bases at V and 2 bases at J, with 13 bases in the middle. The CDR3 is 14 amino acids. Germline V lookup: CDR1 WSHSY, CDR2 SAAADI. This CDR3 reads CASSQTGTNYGYTF. CDR3 DNA, as far as it was read: TGCGCCAGCAGCCAGACAGGTACCAACTATGGC.

This clone was found many times. The CDR3 is CASSQVTTSGRKETQYF. The sequenced part of the CDR3 DNA is TGTGCCAGCAGCCAAGTCACGACTAGCGGGAGAAAGGAGACC. This chain connects TRBV14 to TRBJ2-5; 12 positions match TRBD2. The read comes to an end 3 residues before the CDR3 does, leaving the germline J gene to fill in the end. Trimming took 1 base from V and 5 from J; bases not matched to a gene: 8. CDR1 SGHDN and CDR2 FVKESK come from the germline V gene. This CDR3 spans 17 amino acids.

This clone was counted at least ten times. The DNA ends 3 residues before the CDR3 does, and the rest of the CDR3 is filled in from the germline J gene. The genes are TRBV5-1 and TRBJ2-5, with 9 bases that match TRBD1. Trimming took 3 bases from V and 3 from J; bases not matched to a gene: 6. The germline gives CDR1 SGHRS, CDR2 YFSETQ. The CDR3 runs to 15 residues. The DNA read from the CDR3 is TGCGCCAGCAGCTCGCTCGGGACAGGGAAAGAGACC. It codes for CASSSLGTGKET. The complete CDR3 protein is CASSSLGTGKETQYF.

This clone was detected many times. The sequence runs out 3 residues before the end of the CDR3; the remainder is reconstructed from the germline J gene. The chain uses TRBV30 and TRBJ2-4; the D gene is possibly TRBD2 (6 bases). The CDR3 is made up of 19 amino acids. In germline, CDR1 is GTSNPN, CDR2 SVGIG (reference sequence). V was shortened by 4 bases and J by 0 bases, with 25 bases between the two germline ends. The CDR3 DNA, read in part, is TGTGCCTGGACTGAACGGCGGGGACCGGACTGGCTAGCCAAAAACATT. It yields the protein CAWTERRGPDWLAKNI. The entire CDR3 is CAWTERRGPDWLAKNIQYF.

This clone was seen ten or more times. The read ends 3 residues before the CDR3 terminus; that terminus is restored from the germline J gene. The J gene is TRBJ2-1, the V gene TRBV19, with TRBD2 matching over 10 bases. The CDR3 contains 15 residues. CDR1 LNHDA and CDR2 SQIVND come from the germline V gene (reference sequence). Trimming at V came to 9 bases and at J to 0 bases, leaving 5 bases not matched to a gene. The CDR3 here is CASSIAGGSYNEQFF. The covered CDR3 bases are TGTGCCAGCTCCATAGCGGGGGGCTCCTACAATGAG.

This clone was counted between two and nine times. The DNA ends 3 residues before the CDR3 does, and the rest of the CDR3 is filled in from the germline J gene. The chain links TRBV7-3 to TRBJ2-3, with 9 bases matching TRBD2. V dropped 5 bases and J dropped 2; count of bases not matched to a gene: 14. Looked up from germline, CDR1 is SGHTA and CDR2 is FQGTGA. This CDR3 region has 18 residues. The CDR3 loop is CASSQNGGGGVITDTQYF. Incomplete CDR3 DNA: TGTGCCAGCAGCCAAAATGGGGGCGGGGGGGTGATCACAGATACG. Together with reference TRBV7-3 and TRBJ2-3, the CDR3 gives the full variable domain: GAGVSQTPSNKVTEKGKYVELRCDPISGHTALYWYRQSLGQGPEFLIYFQGTGAADDSGLPNDRFFAVRPEGSVSTLKIQRTERGDSAVYLCASSQNGGGGVITDTQYFGPGTRLTVL.

Concerning this clone: Read data end 3 residues before the CDR3 end; the end is taken from the germline J gene. The chain carries TRBV7-3 and TRBJ2-3; 14 nucleotides match TRBD2. V trimming: 5 bases; J trimming: 6 bases; junction bases outside the gene matches: 4. This CDR3 spans 15 amino acids. CDR1 and CDR2 (germline): SGHTA, FQGTGA. The CDR3 here is CASSPTSGRADTQYF. The part of the CDR3 DNA that was read is TGTGCCAGCAGCCCGACTAGCGGGAGGGCGGATACG.